The present TCR beta chain was sequenced within a study of response to subunit inactivated influenza vaccine. Study conclusions and caveats: Few new T cells, the authors suggested, are recruited by each seasonal influenza vaccination.

Each CDR3 protein gets one entry after TCRdb re-called the RT-PCR reads with MiXCR. This table holds just under 550,000 distinct CDR3 sequences, approximately 22% found once. This clonotype was counted a few times. Its target is not known. This CDR3 is built from 17 residues. Germline V gene lookup returns CDR1 MNHEY and CDR2 SVGEGT. With 2 bases clipped from V and 3 bases from J, the junction kept 6 bases outside the gene matches. This sample also belongs to another study, concerning T cells expressing NK-cell markers. That study reports: 5'RACE template switching built TCR beta cDNA with unique molecular identifiers. Sorted CD3+CD56+NKG2C+, CD3+CD56+NKG2C- and CD3+CD56-NKG2C+ T-cell subsets were beta-chain profiled. Seropositivity for HCMV was found in seven of the eight sequenced donors, with one seronegative.

V is TRBV6-2 or TRBV6-3 and J is TRBJ2-4; 11 positions match TRBD2. The source is a middle-aged man who received an inactivated influenza vaccine. Sequencing was performed on CD4+ T cells sorted from PBMCs, taken 11 to 12 days after vaccination. The CDR3 DNA follows: TGTGCCAGCAGTTACGTGGGGACTAGCGGTTTCAAAAACATTCAGTACTTC. The encoded protein is CASSYVGTSGFKNIQYF.